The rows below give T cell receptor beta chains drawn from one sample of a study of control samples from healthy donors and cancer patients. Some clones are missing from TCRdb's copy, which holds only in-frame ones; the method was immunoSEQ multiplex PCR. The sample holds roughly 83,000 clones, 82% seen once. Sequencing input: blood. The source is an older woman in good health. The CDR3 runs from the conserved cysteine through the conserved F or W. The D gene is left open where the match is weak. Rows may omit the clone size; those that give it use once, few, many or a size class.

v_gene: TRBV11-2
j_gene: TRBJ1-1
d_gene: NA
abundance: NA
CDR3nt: TGTGCCAGCAGCCTATATAGGGGAAACACTGAAGCTTTCTTT
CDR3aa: CASSLYRGNTEAFF

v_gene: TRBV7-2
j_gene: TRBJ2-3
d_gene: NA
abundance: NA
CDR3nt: TGTGCCAGCAGCTTTTCTGGCCCCACAGATACGCAGTATTTT
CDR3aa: CASSFSGPTDTQYF

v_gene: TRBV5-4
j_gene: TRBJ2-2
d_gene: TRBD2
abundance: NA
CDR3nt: TGTGCCAGCAGCTTGGGACTAGCGGGGACCGGGGAGCTGTTTTTT
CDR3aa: CASSLGLAGTGELFF

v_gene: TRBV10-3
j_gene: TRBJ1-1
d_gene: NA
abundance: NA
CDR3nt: TGTGCCACCGTAGACCGGGCGGGGATGAACACTGAAGCTTTCTTT
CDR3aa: CATVDRAGMNTEAFF

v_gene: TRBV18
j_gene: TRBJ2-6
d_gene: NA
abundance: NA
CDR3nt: TGTGCCAGCTCCCCCACCACGTCCCAGGTCTCTGGGGCCAACGTCCTGACTTTC
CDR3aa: CASSPTTSQVSGANVLTF

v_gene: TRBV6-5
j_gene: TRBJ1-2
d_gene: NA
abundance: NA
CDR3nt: TGTGCCACTTTTCGGACTGGTGGCTACACCTTC
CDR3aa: CATFRTGGYTF

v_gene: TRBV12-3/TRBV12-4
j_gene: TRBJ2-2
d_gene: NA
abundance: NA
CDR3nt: TGTGCCAGCAGTCTTAGTCATGGCGGGGAGCTGTTTTTT
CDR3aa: CASSLSHGGELFF

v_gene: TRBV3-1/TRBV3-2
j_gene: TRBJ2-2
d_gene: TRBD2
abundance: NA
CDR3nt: TGTGCCAGCAGCCAAGATGTGCTAGCGGGAGCCGGGGAGCTGTTTTTT
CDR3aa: CASSQDVLAGAGELFF

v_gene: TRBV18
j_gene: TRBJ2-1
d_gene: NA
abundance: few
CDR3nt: TGTGCCAGCTCACCAAATCGTGCAGACTACAATGAGCAGTTCTTC
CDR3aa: CASSPNRADYNEQFF

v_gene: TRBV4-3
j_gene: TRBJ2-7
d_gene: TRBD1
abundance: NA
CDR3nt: TGCGCCAGCAGCCAAAATATGGACAGGGCTCCCTACGAGCAGTACTTC
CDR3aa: CASSQNMDRAPYEQYF

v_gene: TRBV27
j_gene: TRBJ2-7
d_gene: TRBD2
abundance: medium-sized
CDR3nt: TGTGCCAGCAGTTCTAATGGACTAGCGAGCGAGCAGTACTTC
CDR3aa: CASSSNGLASEQYF

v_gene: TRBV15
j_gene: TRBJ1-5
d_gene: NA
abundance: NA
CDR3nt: TGTGCCACCAGCAGAGATCTCGTTCAGCCCCAGCATTTT
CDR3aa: CATSRDLVQPQHF

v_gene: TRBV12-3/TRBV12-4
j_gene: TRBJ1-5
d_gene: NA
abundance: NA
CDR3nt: TGTGCCAGCAGTCCGGGGGGGAACCAGCCCCAGCATTTT
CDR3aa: CASSPGGNQPQHF

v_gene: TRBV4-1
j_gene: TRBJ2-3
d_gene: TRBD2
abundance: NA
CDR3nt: TGCGCCAGCAGCCAAGGGGGCGGGAGTCAGGATACGCAGTATTTT
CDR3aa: CASSQGGGSQDTQYF

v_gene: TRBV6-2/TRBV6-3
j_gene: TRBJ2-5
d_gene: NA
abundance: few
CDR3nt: TGTGCCAGCAGTTACGAAGGCGCGGGATGGGAGACCCAGTACTTC
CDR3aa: CASSYEGAGWETQYF

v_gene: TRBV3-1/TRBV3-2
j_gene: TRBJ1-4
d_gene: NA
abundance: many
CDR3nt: TGTGCCAGCAGCCAATCCGCAACTAATGAAAAACTGTTTTTT
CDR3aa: CASSQSATNEKLFF